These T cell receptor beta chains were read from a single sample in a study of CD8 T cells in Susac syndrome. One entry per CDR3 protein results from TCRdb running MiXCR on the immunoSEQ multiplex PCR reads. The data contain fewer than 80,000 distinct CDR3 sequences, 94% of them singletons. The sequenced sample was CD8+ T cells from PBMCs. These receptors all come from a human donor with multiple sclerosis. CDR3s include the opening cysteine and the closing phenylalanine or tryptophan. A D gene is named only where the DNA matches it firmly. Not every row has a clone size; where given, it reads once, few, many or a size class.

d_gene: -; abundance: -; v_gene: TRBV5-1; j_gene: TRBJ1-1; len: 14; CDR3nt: TGCGCCAGCAGCTTGGAGGGGGGGTCCACTGAAGCTTTCTTT; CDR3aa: CASSLEGGSTEAFF
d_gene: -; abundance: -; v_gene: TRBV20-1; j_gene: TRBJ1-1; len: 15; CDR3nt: TGCAGTGCTAGAGACCTGCGAGGACTGAACACTGAAGCTTTCTTT; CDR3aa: CSARDLRGLNTEAFF
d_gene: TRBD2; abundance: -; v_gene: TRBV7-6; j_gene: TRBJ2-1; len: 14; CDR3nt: TGTGCCAGCAGCACTAGCGGGGGTTACAATGAGCAGTTCTTC; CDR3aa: CASSTSGGYNEQFF
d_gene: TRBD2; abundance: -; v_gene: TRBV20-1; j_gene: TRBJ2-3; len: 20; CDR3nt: TGCAGTGCTAGCGTTACATATGGGACTAGCGGGAACCCGCGCACAGATACGCAGTATTTT; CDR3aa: CSASVTYGTSGNPRTDTQYF
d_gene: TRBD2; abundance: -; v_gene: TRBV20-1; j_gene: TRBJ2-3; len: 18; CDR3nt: TGCAGTGCTAGAGAAGCGGGAGGGCCGGAGGGGAAGACAGATACGCAGTATTTT; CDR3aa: CSAREAGGPEGKTDTQYF
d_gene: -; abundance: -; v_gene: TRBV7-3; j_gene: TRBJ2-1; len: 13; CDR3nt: TGTGCCAGCAGCTCGTTACAGGGAGATGAGCAGTTCTTC; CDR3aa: CASSSLQGDEQFF
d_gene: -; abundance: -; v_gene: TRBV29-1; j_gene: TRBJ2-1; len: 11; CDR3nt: TGCAGCGTTGACTTCTACAATGAGCAGTTCTTC; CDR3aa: CSVDFYNEQFF
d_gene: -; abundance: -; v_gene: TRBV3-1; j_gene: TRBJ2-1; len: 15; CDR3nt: TGTGCCAGCAGCTTTACCGGAATCAAAGAGGTTGAGCAGTTCTTC; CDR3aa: CASSFTGIKEVEQFF
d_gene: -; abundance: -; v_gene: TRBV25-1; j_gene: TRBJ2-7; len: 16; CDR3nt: TGTGCCAGCAGTGATGAGGGGTGGGGGGCCTCCTACGAGCAGTACTTC; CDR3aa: CASSDEGWGASYEQYF
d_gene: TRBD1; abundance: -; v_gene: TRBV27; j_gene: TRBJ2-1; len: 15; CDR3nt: TGTGCCAGCAGTCCCCCGGGACAGCTAACCCATGAGCAGTTCTTC; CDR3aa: CASSPPGQLTHEQFF
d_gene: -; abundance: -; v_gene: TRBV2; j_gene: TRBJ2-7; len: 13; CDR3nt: TGTGCCAGCAGTGAAGCTGGTACGAGGGCGCAGTACTTC; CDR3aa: CASSEAGTRAQYF
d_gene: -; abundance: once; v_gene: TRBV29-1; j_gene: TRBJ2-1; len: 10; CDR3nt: TGCAGCGGAGTTATTAATGAGCAGTTCTTC; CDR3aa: CSGVINEQFF
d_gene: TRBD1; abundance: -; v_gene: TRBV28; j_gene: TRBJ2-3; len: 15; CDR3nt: TGTGCCAGCAGTTCACCGGGACAGGGATCAGATACGCAGTATTTT; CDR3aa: CASSSPGQGSDTQYF
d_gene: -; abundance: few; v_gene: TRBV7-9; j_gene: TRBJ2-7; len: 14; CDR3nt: TGTGCCAGCAGCCGTACCGGGGGATCCTACGAGCAGTACTTC; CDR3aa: CASSRTGGSYEQYF
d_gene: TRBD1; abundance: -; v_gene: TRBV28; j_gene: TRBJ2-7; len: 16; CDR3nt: TGTGCCAGCAGTTTGCTCCCGGGACAGGGACCCTACGAGCAGTACTTC; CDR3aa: CASSLLPGQGPYEQYF
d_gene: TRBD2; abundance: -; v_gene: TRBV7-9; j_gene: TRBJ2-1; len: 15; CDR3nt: TGTGCCAGCAGCCAGACTAGCGGGGGGGCCAATGAGCAGTTCTTC; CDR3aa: CASSQTSGGANEQFF
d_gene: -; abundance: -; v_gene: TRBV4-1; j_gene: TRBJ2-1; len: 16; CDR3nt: TGCGCCAGCAGCCAAGACGCTGATAGCTCCTACAATGAGCAGTTCTTC; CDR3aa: CASSQDADSSYNEQFF
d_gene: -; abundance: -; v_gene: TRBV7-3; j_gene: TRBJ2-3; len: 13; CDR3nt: TGTGCCAGCAGCTTAGGGGACGGCCCAACGCAGTATTTT; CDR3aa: CASSLGDGPTQYF
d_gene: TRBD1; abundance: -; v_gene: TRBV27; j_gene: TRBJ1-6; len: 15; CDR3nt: TGTGCCAGCAGGACAGGGGCGCCAAATAATTCACCCCTCCACTTT; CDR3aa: CASRTGAPNNSPLHF
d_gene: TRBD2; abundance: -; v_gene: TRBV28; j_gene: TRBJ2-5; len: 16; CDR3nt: TGTGCCAGCCGAGCGCCCCGGGAGGGATTCCAAGAGACCCAGTACTTC; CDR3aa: CASRAPREGFQETQYF
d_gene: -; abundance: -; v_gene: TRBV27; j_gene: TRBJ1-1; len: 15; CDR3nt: TGTGCCAGCAGTTTGTCAGGGGCGTCGAACACTGAAGCTTTCTTT; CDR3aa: CASSLSGASNTEAFF
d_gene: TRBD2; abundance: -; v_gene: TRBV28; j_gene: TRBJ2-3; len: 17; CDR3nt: TGTGCCAGCAGCTCCTCGCATGGCGGGAGGGCCTCGGATACGCAGTATTTT; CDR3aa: CASSSSHGGRASDTQYF
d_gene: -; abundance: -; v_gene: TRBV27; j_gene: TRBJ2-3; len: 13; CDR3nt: TGTGCCAGCAGTTTATCCGGTATCGATACGCAGTATTTT; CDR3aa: CASSLSGIDTQYF
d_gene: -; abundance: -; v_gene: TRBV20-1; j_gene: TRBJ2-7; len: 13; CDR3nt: TGCAGTGCTAGGGGGCCTCTATCCTACGAGCAGTACTTC; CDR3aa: CSARGPLSYEQYF
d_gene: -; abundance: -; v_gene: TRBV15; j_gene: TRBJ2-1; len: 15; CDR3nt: TGTGCCACCAGCAGAGATTTGGCAGGGCGGGATGAGCAGTTCTTC; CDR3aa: CATSRDLAGRDEQFF
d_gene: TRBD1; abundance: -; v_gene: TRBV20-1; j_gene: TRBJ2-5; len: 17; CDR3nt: TGCAGTGCTAGAGGTTGGACCGAGATGACAGGGGAAGAGACCCAGTACTTC; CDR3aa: CSARGWTEMTGEETQYF
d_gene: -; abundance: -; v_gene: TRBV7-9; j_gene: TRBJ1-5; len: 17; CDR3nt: TGTGCCAGCAGCTTAGTTTCAGGGCCTTATAGCAATCAGCCCCAGCATTTT; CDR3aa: CASSLVSGPYSNQPQHF
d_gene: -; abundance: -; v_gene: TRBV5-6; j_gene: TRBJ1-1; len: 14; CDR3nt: TGTGCCAGCAGCCCCGGCGGCTTCGGCACTGAAGCTTTCTTT; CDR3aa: CASSPGGFGTEAFF
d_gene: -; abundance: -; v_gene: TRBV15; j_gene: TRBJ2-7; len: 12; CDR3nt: TGTGCCACCAGCAGAGATCCCTACGAGCAGTACTTC; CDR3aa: CATSRDPYEQYF
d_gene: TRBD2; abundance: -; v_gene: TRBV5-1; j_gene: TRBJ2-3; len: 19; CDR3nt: TGCGCCAGCAGCCATCAGCCGGGACTAGCGGGAGAGTTTTCAGATACGCAGTATTTT; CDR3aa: CASSHQPGLAGEFSDTQYF
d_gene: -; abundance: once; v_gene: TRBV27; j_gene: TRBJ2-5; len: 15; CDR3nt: TGTGCCAGCAGTTTGTATAGGACGGAGGGGGAGACCCAGTACTTC; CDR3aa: CASSLYRTEGETQYF
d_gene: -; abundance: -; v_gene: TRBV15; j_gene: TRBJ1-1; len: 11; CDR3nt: TGTGCCACCAGCCGGAACACTGAAGCTTTCTTT; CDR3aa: CATSRNTEAFF
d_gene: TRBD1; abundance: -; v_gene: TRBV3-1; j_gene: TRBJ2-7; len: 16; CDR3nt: TGTGCCAGCAGCCAAGGACGGGACAGGGGTACCTACGAGCAGTACTTC; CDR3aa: CASSQGRDRGTYEQYF
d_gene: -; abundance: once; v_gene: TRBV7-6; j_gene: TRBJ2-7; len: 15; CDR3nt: TGTGCCAGCAGCTTAAGCACTAGCCCGAACTACGAGCAGTACTTC; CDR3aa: CASSLSTSPNYEQYF
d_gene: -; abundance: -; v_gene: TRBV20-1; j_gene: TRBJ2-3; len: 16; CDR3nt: TGCAGTGCTAGAGACTACTTCCGGGGAGGCACAGATACGCAGTATTTT; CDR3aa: CSARDYFRGGTDTQYF
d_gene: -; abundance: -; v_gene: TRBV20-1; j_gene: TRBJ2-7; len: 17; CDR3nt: TGCAGTGCGCCCTCGATGGAGGGGGGGCCGAGATCCTACGAGCAGTACTTC; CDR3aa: CSAPSMEGGPRSYEQYF
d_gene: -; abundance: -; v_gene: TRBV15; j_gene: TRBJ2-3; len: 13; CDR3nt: TGTGCCACCAGCAGAGGTCCCACAGATACGCAGTATTTT; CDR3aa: CATSRGPTDTQYF
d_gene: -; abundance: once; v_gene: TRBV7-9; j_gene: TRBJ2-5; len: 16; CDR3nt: TGTGCCAGCAGCTCTAGTAGTCGGGGGGCAGAAGAGACCCAGTACTTC; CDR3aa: CASSSSSRGAEETQYF
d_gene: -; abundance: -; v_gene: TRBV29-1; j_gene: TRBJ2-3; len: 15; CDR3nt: TGCAGCGTTGAAGATGAGGTGGGAGTGACAGATACGCAGTATTTT; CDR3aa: CSVEDEVGVTDTQYF
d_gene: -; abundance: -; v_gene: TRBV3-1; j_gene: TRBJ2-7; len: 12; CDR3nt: TGTGCCAGCAGCCAAGATATTAGCGAGCAGTACTTC; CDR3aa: CASSQDISEQYF